This is a list of T cell receptor beta chains from one sample in a study of blood T cell repertoires in COVID-19. Clones were sequenced by immunoSEQ multiplex PCR, and TCRdb holds only the in-frame ones, with some missing. Of 100,000 to 110,000 clones listed, approximately 81% are singletons. Sequencing was performed on peripheral blood. The receptors derive from a human donor in a cohort sampled during active COVID-19. The CDR3 runs from the conserved cysteine through the conserved F or W. Fields, in order: J gene, V gene, D gene, clone size, CDR3 DNA, CDR3 protein. A D gene is named only where the DNA matches it firmly. Some rows have no size entry. The others give once, few or many, or a class for an expanded clone.

>TRBJ2-7|TRBV7-9|NA|few
TGTGCCAGCAGCCCCGGAGGGGCTGGATACGAGCAGTACTTC
CASSPGGAGYEQYF
>TRBJ2-7|TRBV7-9|NA|NA
TGTGCCAGCAGCTTAGAAGGGGTGGGGGAGCAGTACTTC
CASSLEGVGEQYF
>TRBJ2-2|TRBV5-1|NA|NA
TGCGCCAGCCGCCGGGACACCCCTCTCGCCGGGGAGCTGTTTTTT
CASRRDTPLAGELFF
>TRBJ2-2|TRBV25-1|TRBD1|NA
TGTGCCAGCAGTGAATTCGGGGGACAGGGGACCACCGGGGAGCTGTTTTTT
CASSEFGGQGTTGELFF
>TRBJ1-2|TRBV6-6|NA|NA
TGTGCCAGCAGTTACGACAGATCTAACTATGGCTACACCTTC
CASSYDRSNYGYTF
>TRBJ2-1|TRBV4-1|NA|few
TGCGCCAGCAGCCAAGTCCCTAGAAGTGAGCAGTTCTTC
CASSQVPRSEQFF
>TRBJ2-7|TRBV27|NA|NA
TGTGCCAGCAGTTTCCGGGATTCTCGCGAGCAGTACTTC
CASSFRDSREQYF
>TRBJ1-3|TRBV15|NA|NA
TGTGCCACCAGCAGAGATACGACGGGGGGCTCTGGAAACACCATATATTTT
CATSRDTTGGSGNTIYF
>TRBJ1-1|TRBV5-4|NA|NA
TGTGCCAGCAGCTTGGCCTTGAACACTGAAGCTTTCTTT
CASSLALNTEAFF
>TRBJ2-5|TRBV7-6|NA|NA
TGTGCCAGCAGCCCGACTGGAGGGAAAGAGACCCAGTACTTC
CASSPTGGKETQYF
>TRBJ2-1|TRBV2|TRBD1|once
TGTGCCAGCAGGGGCGTTGGGACAGCTTACAATGAGCAGTTCTTC
CASRGVGTAYNEQFF
>TRBJ2-7|TRBV18|TRBD2|NA
TGTGCCAGCTCACCCGGGGAAGCGGGGTGGTACGAGCAGTACTTC
CASSPGEAGWYEQYF
>TRBJ2-3|TRBV7-9|TRBD1|NA
TGTGCCAGCAGCGGAGGACAGGGGGTGGATACGCAGTATTTT
CASSGGQGVDTQYF
>TRBJ2-7|TRBV11-2|NA|NA
TGTGCCAGCAGCTTAGAGGGGGGAGAACTCGAGCAGTACTTC
CASSLEGGELEQYF
>TRBJ2-6|TRBV5-4|NA|NA
TGTGCCAGCAGCTTGTCGGTGGCTGGGGCCAACGTCCTGACTTTC
CASSLSVAGANVLTF
>TRBJ1-3|TRBV27|NA|NA
TGTGCCAGCAGTTCACTCGGGACTCCTGGAAACACCATATATTTT
CASSSLGTPGNTIYF
>TRBJ1-3|TRBV19|NA|NA
TGTGCCAGTAGTCGCGGGGGGGTAGCTGGAAACACCATATATTTT
CASSRGGVAGNTIYF
>TRBJ1-3|TRBV7-6|NA|NA
TGTGCCAGCAGCTTAGACGGGTACGGAAACACCATATATTTT
CASSLDGYGNTIYF
>TRBJ2-5|TRBV5-8|TRBD2|NA
TGTGCCAGCGTTCTACTAGCGGCTCAAGAGACCCAGTACTTC
CASVLLAAQETQYF
>TRBJ1-4|TRBV4-2|TRBD1|NA
TGTGCCAGCAGCCTACAAAACAAACAGGGGGTGGGGGAAAAACTGTTTTTT
CASSLQNKQGVGEKLFF
>TRBJ2-7|TRBV2|NA|NA
TGTGCCAGCACCCCCGTGAGGGTCTACGAGCAGTACTTC
CASTPVRVYEQYF
>TRBJ2-1|TRBV18|TRBD2|few
TGTGCCAGCTCACCGAGGACTAGCGGGGTCTACAATGAGCAGTTCTTC
CASSPRTSGVYNEQFF
>TRBJ1-4|TRBV18|TRBD1|many
TGTGCCAGCTCAGCACCGGGACAGGGGAATGAAAAACTGTTTTTT
CASSAPGQGNEKLFF
>TRBJ2-7|TRBV10-3|NA|NA
TGTGCCATACGTGAAGCCGGGGCCTACGAGCAGTACTTC
CAIREAGAYEQYF
>TRBJ2-7|TRBV6-5|TRBD1|NA
TGTGCCAGCAGCCGGGACAGGGCCCACGAGCAGTACTTC
CASSRDRAHEQYF
>TRBJ2-1|TRBV4-1|TRBD2|NA
TGCGCCAGCAGCCAAGGGACTAGCGAATACAATGAGCAGTTCTTC
CASSQGTSEYNEQFF
>TRBJ2-5|TRBV5-1|NA|NA
TGCGCCAGCAGCTTGGGGACTGTCCAAGAGACCCAGTACTTC
CASSLGTVQETQYF
>TRBJ2-3|TRBV24-1|NA|once
TGTGCCACCAGTGATCCAGGGGTAGATACGCAGTATTTT
CATSDPGVDTQYF
>TRBJ2-1|TRBV3-1/TRBV3-2|TRBD2|NA
TGTGCCAGCAGCCAAGACCGGGAGGGCCTAAACAATGAGCAGTTCTTC
CASSQDREGLNNEQFF
>TRBJ2-1|TRBV19|TRBD1|NA
TGTGCCAGTAGTCACAGAGGGGGCTACGATGAGCAGTTCTTC
CASSHRGGYDEQFF
>TRBJ2-7|TRBV7-8|TRBD1|few
TGTGCCAGCAGTTCTGGACAGGGGGCGCGTGAGCAGTACTTC
CASSSGQGAREQYF
>TRBJ2-7|TRBV24-1|TRBD2|NA
TGTGCCACCAAGGGACTAGATAGTTACGAGCAGTACTTC
CATKGLDSYEQYF
>TRBJ1-2|TRBV7-2|NA|once
TGTGCCAGCAGCTCACACTTTCCGGGTGGCTACACCTTC
CASSSHFPGGYTF
>TRBJ2-7|TRBV12-5|NA|NA
TGTGCTAGTGGTTTGTCCCCGGGACTGGGCTCCTACGAGCAGTACTTC
CASGLSPGLGSYEQYF
>TRBJ1-1|TRBV7-2|TRBD1|NA
TGTGCCAGCAACCGACAGGGGAACACTGAAGCTTTCTTT
CASNRQGNTEAFF
>TRBJ2-1|TRBV7-2|NA|NA
TGTGCCAGCGGTCAGTGGGGAGATGAGCAGTTCTTC
CASGQWGDEQFF
>TRBJ2-3|TRBV9|NA|NA
TGTGCCAGCAGCGACCCACCAGCAGATACGCAGTATTTT
CASSDPPADTQYF
>TRBJ1-6|TRBV19|NA|NA
TGTGCCAGTAAACTGGTCAACTCAAATTCACCCCTCCACTTT
CASKLVNSNSPLHF
>TRBJ1-6|TRBV7-2|TRBD1|NA
TGTGCCAGCAGCTCCCAGACAGGGGGTAGTTCACCCCTCCACTTT
CASSSQTGGSSPLHF
>TRBJ1-5|TRBV3-1/TRBV3-2|TRBD1|NA
TGTGCCAGCAGCCCGAAGATCGGGACAGGTAGCAATCAGCCCCAGCATTTT
CASSPKIGTGSNQPQHF
>TRBJ2-3|TRBV30|TRBD2|NA
TGTGCCTGGAGTGTTAGCGGGGATACGCAGTATTTT
CAWSVSGDTQYF
>TRBJ1-1|TRBV12-5|NA|NA
TGTGCTAGTGGTTTAGGAGTTACCACCGACGTTAACACTGAAGCTTTCTTT
CASGLGVTTDVNTEAFF
>TRBJ2-2|TRBV5-1|TRBD1|NA
TGCGCCAGCAGCTCGGACAGGTTGGGGACCGGGGAGCTGTTTTTT
CASSSDRLGTGELFF
>TRBJ1-1|TRBV2|TRBD1|NA
TGTGCCAGCAGAGAGAGGACAGGAGGTAACACTGAAGCTTTCTTT
CASRERTGGNTEAFF
>TRBJ1-4|TRBV10-2|NA|NA
TGCGCCAGCAGATCCGGGACAACCCTAGGGACTAATGAAAAACTGTTTTTT
CASRSGTTLGTNEKLFF